The present TCR beta chain was sequenced within a study of cytomegalovirus exposure and HLA in healthy donors. The count of this clone is one. Its antigen is undetermined. It was with 60 Vbeta and 13 Jbeta primers that the PCR ran. This table comes from immunoSEQ multiplex PCR, and its TCRdb copy is limited to in-frame clones, with some not included. The sample holds around 140,000 clones, roughly 80% seen once. The study, taken as a whole, reports: Analysis was carried out at a later point, and it linked a missense DCLRE1C variant to TCR beta V- and J-gene trimming. Diagnosis of cytomegalovirus status made by the classifier reportedly showed high specificity and sensitivity.

Between the trimmed V and J ends, which lost 4 bases and 0 bases, there was a span of 7 bases. Germline CDR1 reads SGHRS; CDR2 reads YFSETQ. This CDR3 is built from 13 residues. Sequenced: PBMCs. The chain carries TRBV5-1 and TRBJ2-5, with no clear D. This receptor was identified in a man aged 40-49 years in good health and CMV-seronegative. The CDR3 DNA is TGCGCCAGCAGCCCCTTGTACCAAGAGACCCAGTACTTC. Residues: CASSPLYQETQYF.